This T cell receptor beta chain was captured by sequencing in a study of Ad26.COV2.S vaccination and SARS-CoV-2 variants. Study summary: Dosing was one shot or two shots 56 days apart. Notes on the study in general: Those who received vaccine or placebo ended up with similar non-spike TCR breadth.

Clones were read by immunoSEQ multiplex PCR, and TCRdb kept only the in-frame ones, dropping some. The sample gives more than 300,000 clones, around four fifths of which show up once; under 2.5% is in the top ten. The treatment: roughly 20 received Ad26.COV2.S at low or high dose, single or two shots; 5 received placebo; per-sample allocation not given. On day 63 after the first injection, vaccine and placebo recipients gave samples. A remark on this clone: The antigen is undetermined.

The CDR3 has 17 amino acids. Per germline, CDR1 SGHNT and CDR2 YYREEE (reference sequence). Losses at the gene ends were 0 bases for V and 2 bases for J; bases not matched to a gene: 7. The sequence was obtained from a person between 18 and 60 years old who received the Ad26.COV2.S COVID-19 vaccine or a placebo. The chain uses TRBV5-4 and TRBJ2-5, with 10 positions matching TRBD2. The sequences come from peripheral blood, collected in a trial of Ad26.COV2.S vaccine versus placebo. The CDR3, as DNA: TGTGCCAGCAGCTTGGAGAGCGGGGGGGCGGGTCAAGAGACCCAGTACTTC. Its protein is CASSLESGGAGQETQYF.